One and the same sample provided the 11 T cell receptor beta chains below, sequenced in a study of molecular identifiers for immune sequencing clone quantification. TCRdb analysed the PCR reads with MiXCR anew, one entry per CDR3 protein. The sample yields about 60,000 distinct CDR3 sequences, approximately 18% seen once. Material for sequencing was naive CD8+ T cells from blood, with Jurkat cell RNA spiked in. The subset is: FACS-sorted CD8+CD4-CCR7+CD45RA+ naive T cells. These receptors originate from a human donor in good health. Some libraries in this study had Jurkat cell RNA spiked in.

The sample holds a few counts of this clonotype. J is TRBJ2-7 and V is TRBV4-2, with 7 bases fitting TRBD2. Germline V gene data show CDR1 as LGHNA and CDR2 as YNFKEQ. There are 14 residues in the CDR3. J was trimmed by 9 bases and V by 1 base; bases with no gene match: 9. The DNA of the CDR3 is TGTGCCAGCAGCCAAGGGGGGGGGGGGGGGGGGCAGTACTTC. It specifies CASSQGGGGGGQYF.

At least ten counts were recorded for this clonotype. V is TRBV7-9 and J is TRBJ2-7; 7 bases line up with TRBD1. The CDR3 runs 15 residues. V dropped 5 bases and J dropped 0; count of bases not matched to a gene: 7. Germline CDR1 reads SEHNR; CDR2 reads FQNEAQ (reference sequence). The DNA of the CDR3 is TGTGCCAGCAGCCCAGGACAGGTCAGCTCCTACGAGCAGTACTTC. This sequence encodes CASSPGQVSSYEQYF.

The rearrangement joins TRBV12-3 or TRBV12-4 to TRBJ1-1; D uncertain. This CDR3 spans 15 amino acids. Trimming removed 1 base from V and 3 bases from J, with 12 bases in between. CDR3 nucleotide sequence: TGTGCCAGCAGTTTAGACGGTCAGACGGACACTGAAGCTTTCTTT. It is translated as CASSLDGQTDTEAFF.

This clonotype was counted at least ten times. The J gene is TRBJ2-5, the V gene TRBV7-3, with 8 bases aligning to TRBD2. V trimming: 5 bases; J trimming: 3 bases; junction bases outside the gene matches: 5. Germline V gene sequence: CDR1 SGHTA, CDR2 FQGTGA. The CDR3 length is 14 residues. The CDR3 nucleotides are TGTGCCAGCAGCCCTAGCGGGCGAAAAGAGACCCAGTACTTC. It encodes CASSPSGRKETQYF.

The J gene is TRBJ2-1, the V gene TRBV6-2 or TRBV6-3; TRBD1 might be the D (6 bases). CDR3 length: 15 amino acids. Germline V gene data show CDR1 as MNHEY and CDR2 as SVGEGT. V gave up 8 bases and J gave up 4 bases, with 18 bases separating them. The CDR3 loop reads CASLGGGRTYNEQFF. In DNA, the CDR3 is TGTGCCAGCCTTGGGGGCGGGCGCACATACAATGAGCAGTTCTTC.

The chain joins TRBV13 to TRBJ1-3; 7 positions agree with TRBD1. Trimming cost V 3 bases and J 4 bases; bases outside gene matches: 6. The CDR3 is 15 residues long. CDR1 PRHDT and CDR2 FYEKMQ come from the germline V gene (reference sequence). The CDR3 nucleotides read TGTGCCAGCAGCTTCCTCGGGACAGCCGGAAACACCATATATTTT. Protein product: CASSFLGTAGNTIYF.

On this clonotype: One end of the junction varies from germline; a read error may be responsible. This chain joins TRBV9 and TRBJ2-1; possible D gene TRBD2, 6 bases. This CDR3 spans 15 amino acids. The V gene's germline CDR1 is SGDLS and CDR2 YYNGEE. The chain's CDR3 is CASSPRDSSYNEQSF. As DNA, the CDR3 is TGTGCCAGCAGCCCGCGGGATAGCTCCTACAATGAGCAGTCCTTC.

This clonotype was observed many times. CDR3 in amino acids: CSVTGEVAGAAYEQYF. The CDR3, as DNA: TGCAGCGTAACTGGGGAGGTTGCCGGCGCTGCCTACGAGCAGTACTTC. The rearrangement joins TRBV29-1 to TRBJ2-7; perhaps TRBD2 as D (6 bases). The CDR3 spans 16 residues. V lost 6 bases to trimming and J lost 2 bases, with 23 bases between them. The germline gives CDR1 SQVTM, CDR2 ANQGSEA.

This clonotype was counted at least ten times. This chain links TRBV5-5 with TRBJ2-3; D perhaps matches TRBD2 (5 bases). CDR1 and CDR2 (germline): SGHKS, YYEKEE (reference sequence). The CDR3 loop spans 14 amino acids. V was pared by 1 base and J by 0 bases, with 6 bases between. The CDR3: CASSLRGSTDTQYF. DNA for the CDR3: TGTGCCAGCAGCTTGAGAGGGAGCACAGATACGCAGTATTTT.

This clonotype has at least ten counts. The chain links TRBV29-1 to TRBJ2-5; D remains unclear. Trimming took 0 bases from V and 5 from J, leaving 13 bases between them. CDR1 is SQVTM, CDR2 ANQGSEA, per germline. The CDR3 loop spans 14 amino acids. In DNA form, the CDR3 reads TGCAGCGTTGAAGAACCGAGGCAGGAGGAGACCCAGTACTTC. It codes for CSVEEPRQEETQYF.

This clonotype was detected many times. V gene TRBV4-3 combines with J gene TRBJ2-2; 9 bases match TRBD2. Trimming at V came to 0 bases and at J to 6 bases, leaving 8 bases not matched to a gene. This CDR3 spans 17 amino acids. CDR1 and CDR2 from the germline V gene are LGHNA and YSLEER. This CDR3 is CASSQEGSGRLAGELFF. The CDR3 DNA sequence: TGCGCCAGCAGCCAAGAGGGTAGCGGGAGATTGGCCGGGGAGCTGTTTTTT.